Listed here is a single TCR beta chain. The PCR had 60 Vbeta and 13 Jbeta primers. Repertoires were generated with immunoSEQ multiplex PCR, while TCRdb's copy carries only in-frame clones and drops some. The data show some 130,000 clones, roughly 80% seen once. The data were taken from a study of cytomegalovirus exposure and HLA in healthy donors. This sequence was found in a male donor in good health and CMV-seropositive. Sequencing was done on a sample of PBMCs.

The CDR3 region has the DNA TGTGCCAGCAGCGCCCACGCAGGGGGCCCTGGGGCCAACGTCCTGACTTTC. It translates to CASSAHAGGPGANVLTF. The rearrangement links TRBV7-9 to TRBJ2-6, with 8 bases fitting TRBD1. This CDR3 has 17 residues. Germline-derived CDR1 and CDR2 are SEHNR and FQNEAQ (reference sequence). Trimming removed 5 bases from V and 2 bases from J; junction bases left unmatched: 8.